This paragraph covers one T cell receptor beta chain sequence. Its antigen is currently unknown. High-throughput TCR beta sequencing covered peripheral CD8+ and CD4+ T cells. Negative magnetic isolation gave CD8+ and CD4+ cells; FACS enriched CD8+ TEMRA. The record originates from a study of CD8 T cells in Susac syndrome. Findings and limits, study-wide: An acknowledgment was made by the study that its TCR sequencing and HLA analysis involved relatively few individuals.

V was cut by 6 bases and J by 4 bases, with 15 bases left in between. This CDR3 is 13 amino acids long. Germline V gives CDR1 SQVTM, CDR2 ANQGSEA. RNA in amounts of about 0.5 to 1 ug was reverse transcribed with random hexamers. The method of amplification for TCR beta CDR3 was immunoSEQ multiplex PCR, covering 54 Vbeta and 13 Jbeta. TCRdb processed the immunoSEQ multiplex PCR reads anew with MiXCR; each CDR3 protein has one entry. The repertoire includes more than 100,000 distinct CDR3 sequences, about 96% of them detected once, and more than 0.095% sits in the top ten. The source material was CD4+ T cells from PBMCs. J is TRBJ2-5 and V is TRBV29-1, with D possibly being TRBD1 or TRBD2 (7 bases each). The sequence came from a human donor in good health. CDR3 coding DNA: TGCAGCGTCCCCCCAGGGGGGGCAGAGACCCAGTACTTC. Translation gives CSVPPGGAETQYF.